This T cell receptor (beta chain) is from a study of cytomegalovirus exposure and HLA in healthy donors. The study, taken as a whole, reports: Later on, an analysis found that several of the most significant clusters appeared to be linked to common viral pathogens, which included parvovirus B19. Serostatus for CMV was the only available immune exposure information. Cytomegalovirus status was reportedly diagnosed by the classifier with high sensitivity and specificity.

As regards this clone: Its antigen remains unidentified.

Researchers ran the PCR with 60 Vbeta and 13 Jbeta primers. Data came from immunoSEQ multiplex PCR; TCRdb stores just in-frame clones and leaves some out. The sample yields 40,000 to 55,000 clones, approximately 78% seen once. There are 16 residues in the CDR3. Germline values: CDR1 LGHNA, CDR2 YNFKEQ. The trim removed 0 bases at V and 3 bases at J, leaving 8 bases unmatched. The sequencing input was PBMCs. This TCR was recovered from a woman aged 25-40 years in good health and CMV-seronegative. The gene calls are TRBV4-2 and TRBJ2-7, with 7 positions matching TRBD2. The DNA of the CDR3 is TGTGCCAGCAGCCAAGAAGGCAGCGGGGAAATCTACGAGCAGTACTTC. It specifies CASSQEGSGEIYEQYF.